This T cell receptor (beta chain) is from a study of cytomegalovirus exposure and HLA in healthy donors. Study findings and constraints: Rarity marked most TCR sequences, yet some public TCRs occurred in many donors. The authors listed around 150 TCR beta chains as cytomegalovirus-associated. According to a later analysis, TCR clusters from the first cohort tended to co-occur in the roughly 110 validation repertoires.

Notes on this clone: The antigen is unknown.

The CDR3 is 13 amino acids. Germline CDR1 MRHNA, CDR2 SNTAGT. Trimming took off 3 bases at V and 0 bases at J, with 3 bases between the two ends. Using immunoSEQ multiplex PCR, the repertoire was profiled, and TCRdb retains in-frame clones only, with some absent. The sample includes tens of thousands of clones, 85% to 95% of them seen just once. Among the approximately 110 subjects of the validation cohort, separate from the roughly 670-subject first cohort, were the donors. This chain uses TRBV6-4 with TRBJ1-5; no firm D call. The TCR sequence derives from a woman aged 18 to 35 in good health and CMV-seronegative. Sequenced material: PBMCs. CDR3 protein: CASSDHSNQPQHF. In nucleotides, the CDR3 is TGTGCCAGCAGTGATCATAGCAATCAGCCCCAGCATTTT.